A single sample is the source of the 11 T cell receptor beta chains below, sequenced in a study of cytomegalovirus exposure and HLA in healthy donors. The primer mix had 60 Vbeta and 13 Jbeta primers. Clones were sequenced by immunoSEQ multiplex PCR, and TCRdb holds only the in-frame ones, with some missing. The listing contains about 130,000 clones. Sequenced material: PBMCs. These receptors all come from a man aged 25 to 45 in good health and CMV-seronegative.

V is TRBV7-9 and J is TRBJ1-1; D call uncertain. The CDR3 spans 12 residues. Deletions cut 5 bases from V and 6 bases from J, with 10 bases between. Germline V gives CDR1 SEHNR, CDR2 FQNEAQ (reference sequence). CDR3 in amino acids: CASSNVLPEAFF. The CDR3 DNA is TGTGCCAGCAGCAATGTTCTCCCTGAAGCTTTCTTT.

The chain employs TRBV28 and TRBJ2-6, with D hard to call. With 10 bases removed from V and 0 bases from J, the gap between germline ends came to 10 bases. Germline V gene sequence: CDR1 MDHEN, CDR2 SYDVKM. The CDR3 loop spans 14 amino acids. The CDR3 DNA reads as TGTGCCACCCTGGCGGACTCTGGGGCCAACGTCCTGACTTTC. It encodes CATLADSGANVLTF.

The chain combines TRBV6-5 with TRBJ2-1, with D possibly being TRBD2 (6 bases). The V end lost 6 bases, the J end lost 7 bases, and 10 bases lay between the germline ends. The CDR3 consists of 12 residues. Germline V gives CDR1 MNHEY, CDR2 SVGAGI. CDR3 nucleotides: TGTGCCAGCAGCCGGGACTTTAATGAGCAGTTCTTC. This translates into CASSRDFNEQFF.

The chain links TRBV6-6 to TRBJ2-1; 7 bases agree with TRBD1. Germline V lookup: CDR1 MNHNY, CDR2 SVGAGI (reference sequence). V was pared by 5 bases and J by 6 bases, with 4 bases of the junction left unmatched. The CDR3 length is 13 residues. The CDR3 protein is CASSQDRINEQFF. The CDR3 DNA reads TGTGCCAGCAGTCAGGACAGGATCAATGAGCAGTTCTTC.

V gene TRBV18 combines with J gene TRBJ2-7, with 7 bases aligning to TRBD1. Germline V gives CDR1 KGHSH, CDR2 LQKENI. V was clipped by 3 bases and J by 3 bases; unmatched bases: 8. This CDR3 is built from 15 residues. The CDR3 reads CASSPPGQRHYEQYF. The CDR3 DNA reads TGTGCCAGCTCACCGCCGGGACAGAGACACTACGAGCAGTACTTC.

The rearrangement uses TRBV19 and TRBJ1-5; 10 bases match TRBD1. Looked up from germline, CDR1 is LNHDA and CDR2 is SQIVND (reference sequence). Trimming removed 5 bases from V and 4 bases from J; junction bases left unmatched: 8. The CDR3 has 16 residues. DNA for the CDR3: TGTGCCAGTAGTTCGGGACAGGGGAGAGGTAATCAGCCCCAGCATTTT. Its translation: CASSSGQGRGNQPQHF.

The chain joins TRBV25-1 to TRBJ2-5, with 7 bases matching TRBD2. This CDR3 is built from 14 residues. Germline values: CDR1 MGHDK, CDR2 SYGVNS. V gave up 4 bases and J gave up 4 bases; unmatched junction bases: 6. The CDR3 sequence is CASSAGLGIETQYF. CDR3 coding DNA: TGTGCCAGCAGTGCCGGACTAGGGATAGAGACCCAGTACTTC.

The rearrangement joins TRBV2 to TRBJ2-2; TRBD1 matches at 7 bases. The CDR3 is 12 amino acids. V lost 11 bases, J lost 2 bases, and 2 bases stayed unmatched. CDR1 is SNHLY, CDR2 FYNNEI, per germline. The CDR3 DNA sequence: TGTGCCGACAGGGCCAACACCGGGGAGCTGTTTTTT. It translates to CADRANTGELFF.

The genes are TRBV29-1 and TRBJ2-5; TRBD1 aligns across 9 bases. The J call may not be correct, given that the DNA end is closer to TRBJ2-7. This CDR3 has 13 residues. The V gene's germline CDR1 is SQVTM and CDR2 ANQGSEA. The CDR3 loop is CSAGDRASYEQYF. In nucleotides, the CDR3 is TGCAGCGCCGGGGACAGGGCCTCCTACGAGCAGTACTTC.

The chain has TRBV29-1 and TRBJ2-7, with D possibly matching TRBD2 (6 bases). The CDR3 extends over 11 amino acids. The germline V gene has CDR1 SQVTM and CDR2 ANQGSEA. V was pared by 7 bases and J by 3 bases, with 10 bases between. As DNA, the CDR3 is TGCAGCGCTATCGGGGGCTACGAGCAGTACTTC. Translated, it gives CSAIGGYEQYF.

The chain combines TRBV2 with TRBJ1-4; no definite D call. The CDR3 is 14 amino acids. Trimming cost V 6 bases and J 8 bases, with 16 bases left between them. The germline CDR1 and CDR2 sequences are SNHLY and FYNNEI. The CDR3 nucleotides are TGTGCCAGCAGCCTCGAGGGCGGTAACGAAAAACTGTTTTTT. Translated, it gives CASSLEGGNEKLFF. The whole variable domain, remainder taken from reference TRBV2 and TRBJ1-4, is EPEVTQTPSHQVTQMGQEVILRCVPISNHLYFYWYRQILGQKVEFLVSFYNNEISEKSEIFDDQFSVERPDGSNFTLKIRSTKLEDSAMYFCASSLEGGNEKLFFGSGTQLSVL.